The present T cell receptor (beta chain) was sequenced within a study of CD8 T cells in ankylosing spondylitis. Study-level points and caveats: Reported data indicate significant enrichment of disease-linked clones within matched ankylosing spondylitis synovial fluid. About 8 highly homologous variants made up a TCR beta motif, and this motif appeared characteristic of ankylosing spondylitis blood.

Losses at the gene ends were 6 bases for V and 2 bases for J; bases not matched to a gene: 1. Per the germline V gene, CDR1 is ENHRY and CDR2 is SYGVKD. The CDR3 covers 12 residues. A single record per CDR3 protein comes from TCRdb applying MiXCR to the 5' RACE reads. This sample has 800,000 to 900,000 distinct CDR3 sequences, with approximately 12% found just once. This clonotype came up many times. Its matching antigen is unknown. J is TRBJ2-7 and V is TRBV10-3; 7 bases fit TRBD1. Sequences were obtained from blood, either unsorted or a sorted T cell fraction (not recorded which). This clonotype was obtained from a male donor with ankylosing spondylitis. The CDR3 nucleotides read TGTGCCATCAGCGGGACAGCCTACGAGCAGTACTTC. As protein: CAISGTAYEQYF.